This T cell receptor (beta chain) was documented in a study of shared clonotypes between healthy human individuals. TCRdb's copy holds only in-frame clones and misses some; the assay was immunoSEQ multiplex PCR. The sample holds just under 350,000 clones, about 70% seen once. This CDR3 has 16 residues. CDR1 and CDR2 from the germline V gene are SGHNT and YYREEE (reference sequence). J was trimmed by 9 bases and V by 0 bases; bases with no gene match: 6. The sequence was obtained from a man younger than 45 in good health. The V call is TRBV5-4, the J call TRBJ2-1; 13 positions match TRBD2. Sample: memory CD4+ T cells sorted from blood. Subset reported: CD45RA-negative fraction. CDR3 region: CASSLGRTSGSGEQFF. The CDR3 DNA follows: TGTGCCAGCAGCTTGGGGCGGACTAGCGGGAGCGGTGAGCAGTTCTTC.